This note documents a single T cell receptor beta chain sequence. Its specificity is not known. The data are from a study of cytotoxic CD8 clonotypes in ibrutinib-treated CLL. Across the whole study: Samples showed on average roughly 250,000 productive templates and around 94,000 productive rearrangements. Study findings and constraints: Baseline levels of clonality went above those of age-matched healthy donors and moved with circulating CD8+ T-cell counts.

This CDR3 has 14 amino acids. The junction had 6 bases not matched to a gene; V was cut back by 6 bases and J by 3 bases. CDR1 and CDR2 from the germline V gene are ENHRY and SYGVKD. Sequencing was performed with immunoSEQ multiplex PCR; in TCRdb, only in-frame clones are kept and a portion is missing. This sample carries about 21,000 clones, about 68% of them seen once, and the ten largest clones take approximately 24%. This receptor was obtained from a human donor with chronic lymphocytic leukemia. The rearrangement uses TRBV10-3 and TRBJ2-5; 8 bases fit TRBD1. Material: PBMCs, obtained before ibrutinib treatment. In DNA, the CDR3 is TGTGCCATCAGGGTCACAGGGGGAGAAGAGACCCAGTACTTC. Residues: CAIRVTGGEETQYF.